The 27 T cell receptor beta chains listed next were all sequenced from one sample in a study of blood T cell repertoires in COVID-19. Sequencing was performed with immunoSEQ multiplex PCR; in TCRdb, only in-frame clones are kept and a portion is missing. The repertoire holds roughly 70,000 clones, roughly 80% seen once, with more than 4.5% in the top ten. The material sequenced was peripheral blood. The receptors derive from a woman of 80 years or more with active or convalescent COVID-19.

The chain couples TRBV2 to TRBJ1-5, with 8 bases aligning to TRBD1. This CDR3 spans 14 amino acids. Germline V gives CDR1 SNHLY, CDR2 FYNNEI. The ends lost 4 bases at V and 4 bases at J; junction bases unmatched: 3. The CDR3 sequence: CASSGGTGNQPQHF. Here the CDR3 DNA reads TGTGCCAGCAGTGGGGGGACAGGAAATCAGCCCCAGCATTTT.

The chain employs TRBV28 and TRBJ2-2; 10 nucleotides line up with TRBD1. This CDR3 has 15 amino acids. The trim removed 3 bases at V and 6 bases at J, leaving 4 bases unmatched. Per germline, CDR1 MDHEN and CDR2 SYDVKM. The CDR3 region is CASSFGDRGPGELFF. The CDR3 coding sequence is TGTGCCAGCAGTTTTGGAGACAGGGGGCCCGGGGAGCTGTTTTTT.

This clone was detected only once. This chain joins TRBV11-2 and TRBJ2-3; D uncertain. Trimming stripped 4 bases from V and 5 bases from J, with 13 bases between. Germline loops: CDR1 SGHAT, CDR2 FQNNGV. The CDR3 length is 14 residues. The CDR3 DNA follows: TGTGCCAGCAGCTACGGTGATTCAAAAGATACGCAGTATTTT. This encodes CASSYGDSKDTQYF.

The chain couples TRBV6-2 or TRBV6-3 to TRBJ1-5; TRBD1 aligns across 7 bases. The CDR3 is 15 amino acids. The V gene end was trimmed by 4 bases and the J gene end by 0 bases; junction bases not matched to a gene: 3. Germline CDR1 is MNHEY and CDR2 is SVGEGT. In DNA, the CDR3 is TGTGCCAGCAGTTCGGACAGGAATAGCAATCAGCCCCAGCATTTT. It specifies CASSSDRNSNQPQHF.

This chain uses TRBV6-6 with TRBJ1-2; 8 bases are shared with TRBD1. Germline values: CDR1 MNHNY, CDR2 SVGAGI (reference sequence). There are 15 residues in the CDR3. The V gene end was trimmed by 3 bases and the J gene end by 4 bases; junction bases not matched to a gene: 7. The CDR3 here is CASSYKQGGVYGYTF. In DNA form, the CDR3 reads TGTGCCAGCAGTTATAAACAGGGGGGAGTCTATGGCTACACCTTC.

CDR3 sequence (DNA): TGTGCCTCGCACCCCGGGAGAGGGACGGACGAGCAGTACTTC. As protein: CASHPGRGTDEQYF. This chain connects TRBV10-3 to TRBJ2-7; D is possibly TRBD2 (6 bases). The CDR3 runs to 14 residues. CDR1 and CDR2 (germline): ENHRY, SYGVKD. The V end was cut by 11 bases, the J end by 5 bases, with 22 bases between.

This chain uses TRBV5-6 with TRBJ1-6, with D possibly matching TRBD1 (6 bases). V was pared by 0 bases and J by 12 bases, with 16 bases between. The length of the CDR3 is 15 residues. CDR1 and CDR2 (germline): SGHDT, YYEEEE. CDR3 DNA: TGTGCCAGCAGCTTGGTGGGGTCGTCAGGGGTACCCCTCCACTTT. Translation gives CASSLVGSSGVPLHF.

As for this clone: The identical CDR3 is also encoded by other nucleotide sequences in the sample. The chain links TRBV18 to TRBJ1-1; 8 bases align to TRBD1. CDR1 KGHSH and CDR2 LQKENI come from the germline V gene. The CDR3 is 14 amino acids. V was clipped by 2 bases and J by 1 base; unmatched bases: 0. The CDR3 here is CASSPGTGNTEAFF. CDR3 coding DNA: TGTGCCAGCTCACCAGGGACAGGGAACACTGAAGCTTTCTTT.

The chain employs TRBV7-9 and TRBJ1-2; 7 positions agree with TRBD1. This CDR3 spans 14 amino acids. The germline CDR1 and CDR2 sequences are SEHNR and FQNEAQ (reference sequence). The ends lost 1 base at V and 4 bases at J; junction bases unmatched: 3. CDR3 amino acids: CASSLGRDSYGYTF. The CDR3 coding sequence is TGTGCCAGCAGCTTAGGGCGGGACAGCTATGGCTACACCTTC.

The V gene is TRBV7-2, the J gene TRBJ2-7, with 12 bases matching TRBD1. V dropped 0 bases and J dropped 7; count of bases not matched to a gene: 7. The CDR3 is 16 amino acids. The germline V gene has CDR1 SGHTA and CDR2 FQGNSA. The CDR3 spells CASSLAGTGGAREQYF. Here the CDR3 DNA reads TGTGCCAGCAGCTTAGCCGGGACAGGGGGCGCGAGGGAGCAGTACTTC.

The rearrangement uses TRBV4-2 and TRBJ2-3, with 7 nucleotides matching TRBD2. V trimming: 1 base; J trimming: 1 base; junction bases outside the gene matches: 2. CDR1 LGHNA and CDR2 YNFKEQ come from the germline V gene. CDR3 length: 15 residues. CDR3 in amino acids: CASSQVSGGTDTQYF. The CDR3 coding sequence is TGTGCCAGCAGCCAAGTAAGCGGGGGCACAGATACGCAGTATTTT.

The V call is TRBV27, the J call TRBJ2-7; TRBD1 aligns across 9 bases. Germline V gene lookup returns CDR1 MNHEY and CDR2 SMNVEV (reference sequence). V lost 7 bases, J lost 6 bases, and 7 bases stayed unmatched. The CDR3 contains 13 residues. The CDR3 DNA follows: TGTGCCAGCACAAGGACAGGGGTAGGCGAGCAGTACTTC. Its translation is CASTRTGVGEQYF.

A single count supports this clone. The chain links TRBV11-2 to TRBJ2-7, with D perhaps TRBD1 (6 bases). This CDR3 has 14 residues. The V and J ends lost 5 bases and 3 bases respectively, with 14 bases between them. Germline-derived CDR1 and CDR2 are SGHAT and FQNNGV. CDR3 loop: CASSLNRVGYEQYF. CDR3 coding DNA: TGTGCCAGCAGCCTCAACAGGGTCGGCTACGAGCAGTACTTC.

V gene TRBV30 combines with J gene TRBJ2-4, with unresolved D. V dropped 1 base and J dropped 0 bases, with 10 bases sitting between them. The CDR3 has 15 residues. Germline CDR1 is GTSNPN and CDR2 is SVGIG (reference sequence). The CDR3 DNA reads as TGTGCCTGGAGTGACAGAGACCTAGCCAAAAACATTCAGTACTTC. Its protein product is CAWSDRDLAKNIQYF.

The rearrangement links TRBV19 to TRBJ1-2, with 10 bases that match TRBD1. Germline assignment: CDR1 LNHDA and CDR2 SQIVND (reference sequence). The CDR3 loop spans 15 amino acids. V trimming: 4 bases; J trimming: 8 bases; junction bases outside the gene matches: 10. The CDR3 reads CASSTNQGQGRGYTF. In DNA form, the CDR3 reads TGTGCCAGTAGTACAAACCAGGGACAGGGGAGAGGCTACACCTTC.

The rearrangement uses TRBV19 and TRBJ2-7, with D maybe TRBD2 (5 bases). V was shortened by 9 bases and J by 0 bases, with 15 bases between the two germline ends. The CDR3 length is 14 residues. Per germline, CDR1 LNHDA and CDR2 SQIVND (reference sequence). CDR3: CASSSGTVSYEQYF. The DNA for the CDR3 is TGTGCCAGCTCTTCGGGAACCGTCTCCTACGAGCAGTACTTC.

By proportion, this clone is medium-sized. CDR3 amino acids: CSVAPLDRDSEETQYF. The DNA for the CDR3 is TGCAGCGTTGCTCCGCTAGACCGAGATAGTGAAGAGACCCAGTACTTC. The chain carries TRBV29-1 and TRBJ2-5; D not resolved. Looked up from germline, CDR1 is SQVTM and CDR2 is ANQGSEA. This CDR3 comprises 16 residues. Trimming took 4 bases from V and 3 from J, leaving 21 bases between them.

This rearrangement joins TRBV28 to TRBJ1-1, with 12 nucleotides matching TRBD1. J was trimmed by 4 bases and V by 6 bases; bases with no gene match: 0. Germline assignment: CDR1 MDHEN and CDR2 SYDVKM. The CDR3 runs to 13 residues. The CDR3 is CASRGQGATEAFF. The CDR3 region has the DNA TGTGCCAGCAGGGGACAGGGGGCCACTGAAGCTTTCTTT.

The chain recombines TRBV21-1 with TRBJ2-5; the D call TRBD2 from the table was never checked on the DNA. TRBV21-1 is deemed a pseudogene. The CDR3 has 15 amino acids. The CDR3 DNA is TGTGCCAGCAGCCCTCCCCCCGGTTTGGAGGAGACCCAGTACTTC. As protein: CASSPPPGLEETQYF.

This clone was seen just once. The gene calls are TRBV15 and TRBJ2-7; D may be TRBD1 (5 bases). This CDR3 spans 14 amino acids. V was pared by 1 base and J by 4 bases, with 11 bases between. CDR1 is LNHNV, CDR2 YYDKDF, per germline (reference sequence). The chain's CDR3 is CATSRAGSQYEQYF. The CDR3 region has the DNA TGTGCCACCAGCAGAGCAGGGTCTCAGTACGAGCAGTACTTC.

This clone has a handful of counts. The chain uses TRBV18 and TRBJ1-4, with D maybe TRBD1 (6 bases). The CDR3 length is 14 residues. Germline V gives CDR1 KGHSH, CDR2 LQKENI. Trimming took 3 bases from V and 2 from J, leaving 7 bases between them. CDR3 loop: CASSPTGTNEKLFF. The CDR3 DNA reads TGTGCCAGCTCACCCACAGGGACTAATGAAAAACTGTTTTTT. Full variable domain (missing parts from reference TRBV18 and TRBJ1-4): NAGVMQNPRHLVRRRGQEARLRCSPMKGHSHVYWYRQLPEEGLKFMVYLQKENIIDESGMPKERFSAEFPKEGPSILRIQQVVRGDSAAYFCASSPTGTNEKLFFGSGTQLSVL.

The chain uses TRBV28 and TRBJ1-5; 7 bases map to TRBD1. V lost 8 bases and J lost 6; bases outside the gene matches: 4. This CDR3 region has 12 residues. The germline gives CDR1 MDHEN, CDR2 SYDVKM. The CDR3 DNA sequence: TGTGCCAGCTGTAACAGGGGTCAGCCCCAGCATTTT. It specifies CASCNRGQPQHF. Looking up the rest from reference TRBV28 and TRBJ1-5 gives the full variable domain: DVKVTQSSRYLVKRTGEKVFLECVQDMDHENMFWYRQDPGLGLRLIYFSYDVKMKEKGDIPEGYSVSREKKERFSLILESASTNQTSMYLCASCNRGQPQHFGDGTRLSIL.

There are a few counts of this clone. The chain uses TRBV11-2 and TRBJ2-5; D is perhaps TRBD1 (6 bases). V was cut by 0 bases and J by 0 bases, with 11 bases left in between. The CDR3 sequence is 16 residues long. In germline, CDR1 is SGHAT, CDR2 FQNNGV. CDR3 in amino acids: CASSLDSWTDQETQYF. CDR3 in DNA: TGTGCCAGCAGCTTAGATTCTTGGACAGACCAAGAGACCCAGTACTTC. The full variable domain, in which reference TRBV11-2 and TRBJ2-5 provide the parts outside the CDR3, is EAGVAQSPRYKIIEKRQSVAFWCNPISGHATLYWYQQILGQGPKLLIQFQNNGVVDDSQLPKDRFSAERLKGVDSTLKIQPAKLEDSAVYLCASSLDSWTDQETQYFGPGTRLLVL.

This chain connects TRBV3-1 (or the pseudogene TRBV3-2) to TRBJ2-5; 11 nucleotides match TRBD2. The germline CDR1 and CDR2 sequences are LGHDT and YNNKEL (reference sequence). The CDR3 runs to 14 residues. V was pared by 3 bases and J by 5 bases, with 2 bases of the junction left unmatched. The CDR3, as DNA: TGTGCCAGCAGCCAGTTAGCGGGAGGGGAGACCCAGTACTTC. Protein sequence: CASSQLAGGETQYF.

This clone was counted between two and nine times. V gene TRBV21-1 combines with J gene TRBJ1-4; the table assigns TRBD1, which was not confirmed against the DNA. TRBV21-1 is deemed a pseudogene. The CDR3 is made up of 14 amino acids. In DNA form, the CDR3 reads TGTGCCAGCAGCAAAGCGCCGCAGAATGAAAAACTGTTTTTT. Protein: CASSKAPQNEKLFF.

This clone turned up a few times. V is TRBV29-1 and J is TRBJ2-1; TRBD2 agrees at 13 bases. In germline, CDR1 is SQVTM, CDR2 ANQGSEA. V was clipped by 6 bases and J by 9 bases; unmatched bases: 8. This CDR3 has 14 amino acids. DNA for the CDR3: TGCAGCGTAGTACTAGCGGGAGGGCGGAGTGAGCAGTTCTTC. Translating gives CSVVLAGGRSEQFF.

V is TRBV19 and J is TRBJ1-1; D may be TRBD1 (5 bases). Deletions cut 4 bases from V and 4 bases from J, with 10 bases between. CDR3 size: 13 residues. CDR1 is LNHDA and CDR2 is SQIVND in the germline V gene (reference sequence). The CDR3 here is CASSTPGGTEAFF. The DNA of the CDR3 is TGTGCCAGTAGTACCCCCGGGGGCACTGAAGCTTTCTTT.